Included here is one T cell receptor (beta chain) sequence, with context. V shed 9 bases and J 1 base; nucleotides not matched to a gene: 1. Germline CDR1 and CDR2: KGHDR and SFDVKD. This CDR3 has 12 amino acids. The data were taken from a study of blood T cell repertoires in COVID-19. Study at large: Acute and convalescent COVID-19 samples came from the United States, Italy and Spain.

Original analysis: Estimation of nucleated cell counts was performed using reference gene primer amplification. Generated by immunoSEQ multiplex PCR, the TCRdb table keeps only in-frame clones and is missing some. V, J and clone size were drawn from that table, and D and trimming were deduced from the DNA. The repertoire holds more than 150,000 clones, 65% to 90% seen once, with nearly 10% in the top ten. The sequenced material came from peripheral blood. V and J are TRBV24-1 and TRBJ2-7, with 8 bases that match TRBD1. The TCR was taken from a woman aged 50 to 60 with acute or convalescent COVID-19. In nucleotides, the CDR3 is TGTGCCACCGGACAGGGATCCTACGAGCAGTACTTC. It translates to CATGQGSYEQYF.